The clone carrying this T cell receptor beta chain was counted a single time. The antigen is undetermined. These data are taken from a study of cytomegalovirus exposure and HLA in healthy donors. Study-wide points: The authors later found most CMV-associated TCR beta chains appeared HLA-restricted. Per a prior analysis, the majority of TCR beta V segments were productive roughly 87% or roughly 30% of the time.

PCR primers comprised 60 Vbeta and 13 Jbeta primers. Clones were read by immunoSEQ multiplex PCR, and TCRdb kept only the in-frame ones, dropping some. The sample shows 200,000 or so clones, around 83% of them seen only once. This CDR3 spans 14 amino acids. Trimming removed 0 bases from V and 3 bases from J, with 9 bases in between. Germline V gene sequence: CDR1 SGHNT, CDR2 YYREEE (reference sequence). This TCR was sampled from a woman aged 45-60 years in good health and CMV-seropositive. The chain recombines TRBV5-4 with TRBJ2-5, with D possibly TRBD2 on 6 matching bases. The sequenced sample consisted of PBMCs. The CDR3 DNA sequence: TGTGCCAGCAGCTTGGGGCCGGGGGAAGAGACCCAGTACTTC. This gives the protein CASSLGPGEETQYF.